In this sample, the clone carrying this T cell receptor (beta chain) turned up a few times. This sample was taken from a study of T-cell reconstitution after alpha-beta-depleted transplantation in children. Germline values: CDR1 MNHEY, CDR2 SMNVEV (reference sequence). V shed 2 bases, J shed 4 bases, and the junction held 13 bases outside the gene matches. This CDR3 region has 18 residues. Preparation of the TCRbeta library involved a method that used unique molecular identifiers. TCRdb passed the PCR reads through MiXCR, listing each CDR3 protein once. The repertoire consists of about 610,000 distinct CDR3 sequences, with under 12% occurring once and the leading ten covering approximately 4.1%.

The origin of this receptor is a human donor who donated a stem cell graft to a child with acute myeloid leukemia. The material was PBMCs from the stem cell graft donor, obtained from the stem cell graft. This sequence joins TRBV27 and TRBJ2-3; TRBD2 matches 9 bases. CDR3 sequence reads: CASSLDVSRGGGADTQYF. As DNA, the CDR3 is TGTGCCAGCAGTTTAGATGTTTCGCGCGGGGGGGGCGCAGATACGCAGTATTTT.